The rows below give T cell receptor beta chains drawn from one sample of a study of T-cell memory formation after mild COVID-19. Each CDR3 protein is one row after TCRdb ran MiXCR on the 5' RACE reads. This table has roughly 620,000 distinct CDR3 sequences, 15% to 20% appearing once. Specimen: PBMCs or a T cell subset sorted from them (not recorded which). These receptors were collected from an adult woman who had mild COVID-19 (a few samples of this study predate the infection). Cell type and time point are not known. CDR3s include the opening cysteine and the closing phenylalanine or tryptophan. D genes are given only for firm matches. Part of the rows lack a size; the others show once, few, many or a class for expanded clones.

>TRBJ2-7|TRBD2|NA|TRBV3-1
CASSHGGDPPVYF
TGTGCCAGCAGCCATGGGGGGGACCCTCCCGTGTACTTC
>TRBJ2-7|NA|NA|TRBV11-2
CASSSMGDTSYEQYF
TGTGCCAGCAGTTCAATGGGGGACACTTCCTACGAGCAGTACTTC
>TRBJ2-7|NA|NA|TRBV6-2/TRBV6-3
CASSNTWTVPYEQYF
TGTGCCAGCAGTAACACTTGGACTGTACCCTACGAGCAGTACTTC
>TRBJ2-2|NA|few|TRBV5-1
CASSITTGSNTGELFF
TGCGCCAGCAGCATAACGACAGGCTCGAACACCGGGGAGCTGTTTTTT
>TRBJ2-3|TRBD2|NA|TRBV2
CASSASLAATDTQYF
TGTGCCAGCAGTGCCTCACTAGCGGCCACAGATACGCAGTATTTT
>TRBJ2-1|TRBD2|few|TRBV7-2
CASSLVSSGGYNEQFF
TGTGCCAGCAGCTTAGTTTCTAGCGGGGGGTACAATGAGCAGTTCTTC
>TRBJ1-1|NA|few|TRBV6-5
CASSSGTQNTEAFF
TGTGCCAGCAGTTCCGGGACACAGAACACTGAAGCTTTCTTT
>TRBJ1-6|TRBD1|NA|TRBV12-3/TRBV12-4
CASRGQGSRSSPLHF
TGTGCCAGCAGGGGACAGGGATCCCGTAGTTCACCCCTCCACTTT
>TRBJ2-7|NA|NA|TRBV20-1
CSARAPSDRTYEQYF
TGCAGTGCTAGAGCCCCCTCCGACCGGACCTACGAGCAGTACTTC
>TRBJ2-3|TRBD2|NA|TRBV28
CASSLNLGTSVGTDTQYF
TGTGCCAGCAGTTTAAATCTCGGGACTAGCGTTGGCACAGATACGCAGTATTTT
>TRBJ1-2|NA|NA|TRBV7-9
CASSYETVANYGYTF
TGTGCCAGCAGCTACGAGACAGTCGCTAACTATGGCTACACCTTC
>TRBJ1-1|NA|few|TRBV4-1
CASSQKWSVNTEAFF
TGCGCCAGCAGCCAGAAGTGGTCAGTGAACACTGAAGCTTTCTTT
>TRBJ2-2|NA|few|TRBV19
CASSSVFEGELFF
TGTGCCAGTAGTAGCGTCTTCGAGGGGGAGCTGTTTTTT
>TRBJ2-5|NA|few|TRBV7-3
CASSLNGTQYF
TGTGCCAGCAGCCTAAACGGTACCCAGTACTTC
>TRBJ2-7|NA|NA|TRBV14
CASSQVITGKGAYEQYF
TGTGCCAGCAGCCAAGTTATAACAGGGAAGGGAGCCTACGAGCAGTACTTC
>TRBJ2-7|NA|few|TRBV11-2
CASSPSFSANYEQYF
TGTGCCAGCAGCCCCTCCTTCAGCGCAAACTACGAGCAGTACTTC
>TRBJ1-1|NA|NA|TRBV6-5
CASRKKTGNTEAFF
TGTGCCAGCAGGAAAAAAACAGGGAACACTGAAGCTTTCTTT
>TRBJ2-3|NA|NA|TRBV7-9
CASSLSPGPGTDTQYF
TGTGCCAGCAGCCTCTCCCCGGGGCCAGGCACAGATACGCAGTATTTT
>TRBJ2-2|NA|NA|TRBV2
CASSRTGIAGELFF
TGTGCCAGCAGTCGGACTGGGATTGCCGGGGAGCTGTTTTTT
>TRBJ2-3|NA|few|TRBV9
CASSAGNTDTQYF
TGTGCCAGCAGCGCGGGTAACACAGATACGCAGTATTTT
>TRBJ2-7|TRBD1|NA|TRBV5-1
CASSLVQGANEQYF
TGCGCCAGCAGCTTGGTACAGGGGGCCAACGAGCAGTACTTC
>TRBJ2-1|NA|few|TRBV12-3/TRBV12-4
CASSLGGRMMNEQFF
TGTGCCAGCAGTTTAGGGGGGCGCATGATGAATGAGCAGTTCTTC
>TRBJ2-1|TRBD2|NA|TRBV5-1
CASTSSGLNEQFF
TGCGCCAGCACCTCTAGCGGCCTCAATGAGCAGTTCTTC
>TRBJ2-3|NA|NA|TRBV29-1
CSVDGGSRTDTQYF
TGCAGCGTTGACGGCGGCTCACGCACAGATACGCAGTATTTT
>TRBJ1-5|NA|NA|TRBV25-1
CASSDGVGNQPQHF
TGTGCCAGCAGTGATGGGGTCGGGAATCAGCCCCAGCATTTT
>TRBJ2-6|TRBD1|NA|TRBV7-3
CASSETGGNVLTF
TGTGCCAGCAGCGAGACAGGGGGCAACGTCCTGACTTTC
>TRBJ1-5|NA|NA|TRBV7-2
CASSLGIGEYQPQHF
TGTGCCAGCAGCTTAGGGATAGGAGAGTATCAGCCCCAGCATTTT
>TRBJ2-7|TRBD1|NA|TRBV5-1
CASSLVQGAIDEQYF
TGCGCCAGCAGCTTGGTGCAGGGGGCGATTGACGAGCAGTACTTC
>TRBJ1-6|TRBD1|many|TRBV7-2
CASSSSGTGNSPLHF
TGTGCCAGCAGCTCCTCCGGGACAGGCAATTCACCCCTCCACTTT
>TRBJ1-3|NA|NA|TRBV9
CASSVNRWGNTIYF
TGTGCCAGCAGCGTAAATAGGTGGGGAAACACCATATATTTT
>TRBJ1-1|TRBD1|NA|TRBV12-3/TRBV12-4
CASSFPRGSGTEAFF
TGTGCCAGCAGCTTCCCCAGGGGGTCGGGCACTGAAGCTTTCTTT
>TRBJ2-7|TRBD2|few|TRBV12-3/TRBV12-4
CASSVTSGSEQYF
TGTGCCAGCAGCGTCACTAGCGGGAGCGAGCAGTACTTC
>TRBJ2-1|TRBD2|NA|TRBV6-5
CASSYSVAGVHYNEQFF
TGTGCCAGCAGTTACTCGGTAGCGGGGGTTCATTACAATGAGCAGTTCTTC
>TRBJ2-1|TRBD2|NA|TRBV6-4
CASSDGLAGGHNEQFF
TGTGCCAGCAGTGACGGTTTAGCGGGAGGCCACAATGAGCAGTTCTTC
>TRBJ2-7|NA|once|TRBV4-1
CASSPSNDFTYEQYF
TGCGCCAGCAGCCCCTCAAACGATTTTACCTACGAGCAGTACTTC
>TRBJ2-7|TRBD2|few|TRBV7-9
CAIPGRLGYEQYF
TGTGCCATCCCCGGGAGGTTGGGGTACGAGCAGTACTTC
>TRBJ1-2|NA|NA|TRBV7-9
CASSLGKADGYTF
TGTGCCAGCAGCTTAGGGAAGGCGGATGGCTACACCTTC
>TRBJ2-4|NA|many|TRBV5-1
CASSLGLKGIQYF
TGCGCCAGCAGCTTGGGGCTGAAGGGGATTCAGTACTTC
>TRBJ2-2|NA|NA|TRBV7-2
CASSFRSTDTGELFF
TGTGCCAGCAGCTTTAGGTCGACCGACACCGGGGAGCTGTTTTTT
>TRBJ2-5|NA|NA|TRBV21-1
CASSKGGRPERRETQYF
TGTGCCAGCAGCAAAGGAGGTCGCCCCGAACGCCGAGAGACCCAGTACTTC
>TRBJ2-1|NA|few|TRBV7-2
CASSFFAVTYNEQFF
TGTGCCAGCAGCTTCTTTGCGGTAACCTACAATGAGCAGTTCTTC
>TRBJ2-5|TRBD1|once|TRBV29-1
CSVRGTGSQETQYF
TGCAGCGTAAGAGGGACAGGGTCTCAAGAGACCCAGTACTTC